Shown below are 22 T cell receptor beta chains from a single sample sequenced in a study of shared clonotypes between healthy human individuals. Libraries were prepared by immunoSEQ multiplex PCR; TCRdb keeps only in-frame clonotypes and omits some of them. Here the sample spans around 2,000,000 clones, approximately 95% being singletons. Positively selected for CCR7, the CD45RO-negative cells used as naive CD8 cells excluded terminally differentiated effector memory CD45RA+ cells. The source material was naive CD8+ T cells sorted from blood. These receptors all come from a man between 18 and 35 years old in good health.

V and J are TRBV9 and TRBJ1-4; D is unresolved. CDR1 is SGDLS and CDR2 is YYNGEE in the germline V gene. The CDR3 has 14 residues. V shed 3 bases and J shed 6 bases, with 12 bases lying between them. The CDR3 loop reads CASSDKDGDEKLFF. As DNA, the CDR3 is TGTGCCAGCAGCGACAAGGACGGAGATGAAAAACTGTTTTTT.

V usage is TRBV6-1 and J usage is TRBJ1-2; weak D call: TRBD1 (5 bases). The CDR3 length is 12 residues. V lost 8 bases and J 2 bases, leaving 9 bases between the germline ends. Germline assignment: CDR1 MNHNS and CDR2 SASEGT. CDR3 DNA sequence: TGTGCCAGCCTGACAGAGAACTATGGCTACACCTTC. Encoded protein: CASLTENYGYTF.

The CDR3 sequence: CASGDLGYEQYF. CDR3 nucleotide sequence: TGTGCTAGTGGTGACTTAGGATACGAGCAGTACTTC. The V call is TRBV12-5, the J call TRBJ2-7; the D is unclear. Trimming shortened V by 5 bases and J by 4 bases, and 9 bases separated the two germline ends. Germline assignment: CDR1 LGHNT and CDR2 FRNRAP. This CDR3 has 12 amino acids.

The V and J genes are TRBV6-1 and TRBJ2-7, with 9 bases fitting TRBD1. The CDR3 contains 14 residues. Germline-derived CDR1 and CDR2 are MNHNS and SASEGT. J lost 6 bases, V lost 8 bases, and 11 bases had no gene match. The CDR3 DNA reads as TGTGCCAGCCTCGCAAGGGGACAGGGTATCGAGCAGTACTTC. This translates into CASLARGQGIEQYF.

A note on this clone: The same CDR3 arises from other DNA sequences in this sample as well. The CDR3 is CASSLVANEKLFF. The CDR3 bases are TGTGCCAGCAGCTTAGTCGCCAATGAAAAACTGTTTTTT. V and J are TRBV13 and TRBJ1-4, with D unresolved. The CDR3 extends over 13 amino acids. In germline, CDR1 is PRHDT, CDR2 FYEKMQ (reference sequence). Trimming left V 1 base short and J 5 bases short, with 5 bases between.

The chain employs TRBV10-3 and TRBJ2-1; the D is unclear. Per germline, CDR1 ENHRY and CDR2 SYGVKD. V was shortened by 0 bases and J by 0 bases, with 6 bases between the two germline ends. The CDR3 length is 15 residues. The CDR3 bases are TGTGCCATCAGTGAGTCACAGAACTCCTACAATGAGCAGTTCTTC. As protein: CAISESQNSYNEQFF.

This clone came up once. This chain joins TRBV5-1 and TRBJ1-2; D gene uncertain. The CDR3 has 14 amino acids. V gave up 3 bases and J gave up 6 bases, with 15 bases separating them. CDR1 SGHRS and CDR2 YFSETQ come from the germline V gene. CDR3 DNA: TGCGCCAGCAGCTCGGAACACCCGATTGATGGCTACACCTTC. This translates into CASSSEHPIDGYTF.

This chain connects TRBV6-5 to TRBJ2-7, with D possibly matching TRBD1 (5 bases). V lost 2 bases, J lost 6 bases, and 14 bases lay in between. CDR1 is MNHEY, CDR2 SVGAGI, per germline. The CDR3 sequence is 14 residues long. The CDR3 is CASSYGADSGEQYF. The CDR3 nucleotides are TGTGCCAGCAGTTACGGGGCCGATTCGGGCGAGCAGTACTTC.

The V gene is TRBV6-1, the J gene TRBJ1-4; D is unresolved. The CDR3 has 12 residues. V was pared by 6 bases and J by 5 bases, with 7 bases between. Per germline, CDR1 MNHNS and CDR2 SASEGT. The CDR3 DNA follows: TGTGCCAGCAGAAAGGCCAATGAAAAACTGTTTTTT. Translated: CASRKANEKLFF.

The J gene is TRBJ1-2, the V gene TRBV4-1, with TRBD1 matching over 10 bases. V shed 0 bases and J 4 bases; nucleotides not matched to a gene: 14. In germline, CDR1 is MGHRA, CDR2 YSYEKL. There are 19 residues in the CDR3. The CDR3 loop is CASSQDPGTGDLNLYGYTF. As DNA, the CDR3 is TGCGCCAGCAGCCAAGATCCCGGGACAGGGGACTTGAACCTCTATGGCTACACCTTC.

The CDR3 loop is CASRVSGASTDTQYF. In nucleotides, the CDR3 is TGTGCCAGCAGAGTTAGCGGTGCCAGCACAGATACGCAGTATTTT. The V and J genes are TRBV6-1 and TRBJ2-3; D is possibly TRBD2 (6 bases). This CDR3 has 15 residues. V shed 6 bases and J shed 0 bases, with 13 bases lying between them. CDR1 and CDR2 from the germline V gene are MNHNS and SASEGT.

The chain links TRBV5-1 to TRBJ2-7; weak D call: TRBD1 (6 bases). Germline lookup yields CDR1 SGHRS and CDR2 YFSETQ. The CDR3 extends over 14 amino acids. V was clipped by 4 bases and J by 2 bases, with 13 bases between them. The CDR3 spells CASSPRGGTYEQYF. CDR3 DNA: TGCGCCAGCAGCCCGAGAGGGGGTACCTACGAGCAGTACTTC.

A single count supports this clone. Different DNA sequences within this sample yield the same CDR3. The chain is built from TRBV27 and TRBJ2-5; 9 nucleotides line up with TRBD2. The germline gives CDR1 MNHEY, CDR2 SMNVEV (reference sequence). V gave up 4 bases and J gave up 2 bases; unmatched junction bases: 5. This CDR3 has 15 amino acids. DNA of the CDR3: TGTGCCAGCAGTTCCCTCAGCGGGGGGCAAGAGACCCAGTACTTC. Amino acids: CASSSLSGGQETQYF.

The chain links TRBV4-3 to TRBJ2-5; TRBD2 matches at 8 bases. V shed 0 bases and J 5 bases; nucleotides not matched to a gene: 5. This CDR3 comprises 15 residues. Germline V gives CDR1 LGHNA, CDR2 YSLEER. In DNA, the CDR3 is TGCGCCAGCAGCCAAGATACGGGAGGGGTGGAGACCCAGTACTTC. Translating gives CASSQDTGGVETQYF.

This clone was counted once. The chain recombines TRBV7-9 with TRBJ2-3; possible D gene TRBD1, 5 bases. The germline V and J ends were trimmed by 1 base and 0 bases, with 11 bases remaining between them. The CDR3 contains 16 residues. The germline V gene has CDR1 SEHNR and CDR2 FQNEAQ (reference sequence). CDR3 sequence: CASSLGGQSSTDTQYF. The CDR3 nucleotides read TGTGCCAGCAGCTTAGGGGGCCAGTCTAGCACAGATACGCAGTATTTT.

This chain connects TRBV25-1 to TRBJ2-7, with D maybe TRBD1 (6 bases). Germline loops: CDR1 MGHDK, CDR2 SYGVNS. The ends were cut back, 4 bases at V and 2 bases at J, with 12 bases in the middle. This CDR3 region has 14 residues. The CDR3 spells CASSGRTAPYEQYF. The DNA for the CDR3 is TGTGCCAGCAGTGGCCGGACAGCTCCCTACGAGCAGTACTTC.

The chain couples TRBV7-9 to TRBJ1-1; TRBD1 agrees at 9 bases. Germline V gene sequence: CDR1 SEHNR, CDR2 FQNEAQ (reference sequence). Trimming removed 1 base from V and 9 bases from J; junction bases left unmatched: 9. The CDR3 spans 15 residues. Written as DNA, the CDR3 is TGTGCCAGCAGCTTAGTTAACAGGGGGCTCTTACAAGCTTTCTTT. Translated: CASSLVNRGLLQAFF.

CDR3 loop: CASSLLTSDEQFF. In DNA, the CDR3 is TGTGCCAGCAGTTTATTAACAAGCGATGAGCAGTTCTTC. The rearrangement joins TRBV27 to TRBJ2-1; D gene uncertain. Trimming took 1 base from V and 8 from J, leaving 9 bases between them. Germline V CDR1 and CDR2: MNHEY, SMNVEV (reference sequence). The CDR3 sequence is 13 residues long.

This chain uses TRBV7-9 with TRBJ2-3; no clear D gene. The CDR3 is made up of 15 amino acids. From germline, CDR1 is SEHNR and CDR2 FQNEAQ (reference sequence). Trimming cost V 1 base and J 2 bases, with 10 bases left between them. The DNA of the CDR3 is TGTGCCAGCAGCTTAGTTGGGGAACCCACAGATACGCAGTATTTT. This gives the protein CASSLVGEPTDTQYF.

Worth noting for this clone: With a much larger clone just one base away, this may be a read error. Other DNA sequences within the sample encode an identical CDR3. The CDR3 loop reads CASSLSNQPQHF. Written as DNA, the CDR3 is TGTGCCAGCAGCCTTAGCAATCAGCCCCAGCATTTT. The chain joins TRBV7-9 to TRBJ1-5; D not certain. V dropped 5 bases and J dropped 0 bases, with 2 bases sitting between them. The germline V gene has CDR1 SEHNR and CDR2 FQNEAQ (reference sequence). The CDR3 extends over 12 amino acids.

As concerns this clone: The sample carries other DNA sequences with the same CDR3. Here the CDR3 DNA reads TGTGCCAGCAGCAGGACAGGGATTTCCTACGAGCAGTACTTC. Its protein product is CASSRTGISYEQYF. This chain joins TRBV7-9 and TRBJ2-7, with TRBD1 matching over 8 bases. Germline loops: CDR1 SEHNR, CDR2 FQNEAQ (reference sequence). This CDR3 is 14 amino acids long. The J segment lost 1 base and the V segment lost 5 bases, leaving 4 bases of the junction unmatched.

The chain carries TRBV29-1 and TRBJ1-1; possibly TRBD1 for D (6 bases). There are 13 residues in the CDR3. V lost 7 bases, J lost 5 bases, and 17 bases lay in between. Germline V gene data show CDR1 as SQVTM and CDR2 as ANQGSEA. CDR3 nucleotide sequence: TGCAGCGCCGGACAGCCGCTAAATACTGAAGCTTTCTTT. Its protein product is CSAGQPLNTEAFF.